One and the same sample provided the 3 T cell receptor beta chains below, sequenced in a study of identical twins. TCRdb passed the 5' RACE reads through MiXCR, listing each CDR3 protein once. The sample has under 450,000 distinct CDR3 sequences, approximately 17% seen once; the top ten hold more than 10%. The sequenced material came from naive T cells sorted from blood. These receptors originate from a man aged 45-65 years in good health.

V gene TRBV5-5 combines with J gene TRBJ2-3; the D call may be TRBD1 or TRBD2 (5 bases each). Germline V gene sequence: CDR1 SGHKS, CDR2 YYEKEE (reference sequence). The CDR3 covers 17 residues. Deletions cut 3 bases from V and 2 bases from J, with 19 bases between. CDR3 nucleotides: TGTGCCAGCAGCTGGAACGTCGGGACCGACCCCACAGATACGCAGTATTTT. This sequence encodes CASSWNVGTDPTDTQYF.

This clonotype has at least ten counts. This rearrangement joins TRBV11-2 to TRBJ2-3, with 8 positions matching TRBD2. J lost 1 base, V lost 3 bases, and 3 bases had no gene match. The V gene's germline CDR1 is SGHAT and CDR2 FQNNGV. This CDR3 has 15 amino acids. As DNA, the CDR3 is TGTGCCAGCAGCTTTAAACTAGCGGGCACAGATACGCAGTATTTT. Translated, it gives CASSFKLAGTDTQYF.

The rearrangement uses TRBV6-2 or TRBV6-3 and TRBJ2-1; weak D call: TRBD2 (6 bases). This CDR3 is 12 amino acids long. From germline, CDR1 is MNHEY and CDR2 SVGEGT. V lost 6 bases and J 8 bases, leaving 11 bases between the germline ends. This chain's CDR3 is CASSRLVDEQFF. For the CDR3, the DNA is TGTGCCAGCAGCCGACTAGTCGATGAGCAGTTCTTC.